This TCR beta chain was captured in a study of shared clonotypes between healthy human individuals (TCRdb year 2020). For the wider study: The cohort comprised two women and a few men aged 18 to 49 years. Per donor, leukapheresis produced somewhere between about 0.8 and 9.5 billion PBMCs. Libraries were prepared and TCR repertoires were sequenced by different laboratories using diverse techniques, in order to increase sequencing depth and limit assay-specific biases. For each donor, CD4 naive and CD4 memory were each given three plates, CD8 naive was given two plates, and CD8 memory was given one plate. To estimate repertoire size and how much clonotypes are shared between individuals, the study performed deep sequencing of blood TCR repertoires from about five healthy adults. On the study overall, not on this receptor specifically: About 5% of naive CD4, roughly 3.6% of naive CD8, roughly 2.5% of memory CD4, and about 0.4% of memory CD8 clonotypes were shared across several donors. The genetic and exposure-history diversity represented was limited by the small number of donors. Naive subsets generally had larger estimated clonotype richness than memory subsets did. Pairwise subsampling indicated that sequencing depth was expected to affect the degree of clonotype sharing among donors. Higher generation probabilities were observed for clonotypes shared by all four sorted-subset donors than for non-shared clonotypes. Only blood was sampled, and tissue TCR repertoires likely differ from those in blood. Incomplete sequencing was indicated by rarefaction of sorted-subset datasets, despite the large sequencing depth.

CD8 naive samples were CD45RO-negative cells positively selected for CCR7, giving a CD45RA+CCR7+ population that excluded TemRA cells. The donors were healthy, HIV-negative adults who had no recently reported acute infections or vaccinations. Every donor was a Caucasian adult residing in Nashville, Tennessee, USA. After blood collection by leukapheresis, PBMCs were isolated using Ficoll-Histopaque density gradient centrifugation and then cryopreserved in the vapor phase of liquid nitrogen. Analytical flow cytometry was used to check the purity and quantity of every magnetically sorted T cell population. Each sorted fraction had its genomic DNA isolated and then quantified by UV absorbance on a Nanodrop 2000c. TCR CDR3 regions were amplified from genomic DNA by multiplex PCR using the deep immunoSEQ assay. Extracted genomic DNA from each cell subset was spread evenly across all wells of several immunoSEQ 96-well plates, with each plate serving as a replicate. For sorted subsets, each replicate PCR was loaded with 200 to 250 ng genomic DNA, equivalent to about 30,000 T cell genomes. Purified libraries were measured with a Qubit 3.0 fluorometer, size-checked on a Bioanalyzer 2100, and measured again with the KAPA Library Quantification kit. A separate single-read 150-cycle Illumina NextSeq 550 flow cell was used to sequence each immunoSEQ 96-well plate. In the authors' own workflow: The immunoSEQ output contained only junctional sequences without quality scores, so filtering could not match that applied to full-length reads. Sequences were annotated with PyIR, a Python wrapper for IgBLAST v1.9, and V/J genes and CDR3 were assigned using IMGT germline references. Reads were removed for weak V/J assignments (E-value above 1e-6), missing CDR3, stop codons, out-of-frame junctions, or ambiguous translated residues. V3J clonotypes were defined by identical inferred V gene, J gene, and CDR3 amino acid sequence. Percentage overlap between repertoires was calculated by dividing the number of shared unique clonotypes by the size of the smaller repertoire. RTK rarefaction, the Chao1 estimator, and Recon v2.1 estimates of unobserved clonotypes were used to assess repertoire richness. For all TCRbeta clonotypes obtained by the gDNA method from a few donors, generation probabilities were computed with OLGA. TCRdb limited this immuneACCESS table to in-frame rearrangements with V and J called. A share of clones is missing; checked studies link under half to unresolved V genes, and the rest is unexplained. That table gives V, J and clone size, and the DNA gave D and trimming. The sample includes 1.5 million to 2.5 million clones, with just under 95% observed a single time. The ten largest clones capture 0.95% to 1.5% of the sample.

Trimming removed 0 bases from V and 8 bases from J, leaving 17 bases between the germline ends. From a lookup of the germline V gene, CDR1 and CDR2 are MGHRA and YSYEKL. From its cysteine to its phenylalanine, the CDR3 spans 16 amino acids. Only the CDR3 part of the read is kept: 48 bases, read in frame from the first base. Note on this clone: This receptor's antigen is unknown. No much larger clone exists at a distance of one base, and base qualities are not known.

The chain is encoded by TRBV4-1 joined to TRBJ2-1; TRBD2 is a possible D gene, resting on 6 matching bases. Sequenced: naive CD8+ T cells sorted from blood. In light of the paper, this sample's cell subset or site label describes: CD45RA+CCR7+. The sequence came from a man younger than 30 in good health. The DNA sequence is TGCGCCAGCAGCCAAGATTACGGACTGGGCGGGGATGAGCAGTTCTTC. This sequence encodes CASSQDYGLGGDEQFF.